The clone carrying this T cell receptor (beta chain) came up a few times. A second PCR, run for roughly 7 to 12 cycles, used a sample-barcoded 5' primer plus a J-beta primer mix. TCRdb fed the 5' RACE reads into MiXCR, producing one record per CDR3 protein. The table shows around 750,000 distinct CDR3 sequences, with less than 70% occurring only once. These data belong to a study of blood T cells in healthy people across ages. CDR1 is SQVTM, CDR2 ANQGSEA, per germline. Trimming left V 1 base short and J 2 bases short, with 9 bases between. This CDR3 is built from 13 residues. The specimen was blood. This chain uses TRBV29-1 with TRBJ2-7; D gene uncertain. The TCR was taken from an elderly man in good health. As DNA, the CDR3 is TGCAGCGTTGAAGGACCAGAAACCTACGAGCAGTACTTC. It encodes CSVEGPETYEQYF.